This T cell receptor (beta chain) was sequenced for a study of blood T cells in healthy people across ages. The authors ran a second PCR of 7 to 11 cycles using a sample-barcoded 5' primer and a J-beta primer mix. MiXCR, run by TCRdb on the 5' RACE reads, gives a single entry per CDR3 protein. The sample records around 1.1 million distinct CDR3 sequences, more than 30% being singletons. The germline CDR1 and CDR2 sequences are SGHTA and FQGNSA. This CDR3 has 14 residues. Trimming cost V 5 bases and J 2 bases, with 12 bases left between them. The gene calls are TRBV7-2 and TRBJ1-2; possibly TRBD1 for D (6 bases). Sequencing was done on a sample of blood. This TCR derives from a young man in good health. The CDR3 DNA follows: TGTGCCAGCAGCAACCTTCAGGGGAACTATGGCTACACCTTC. Translating gives CASSNLQGNYGYTF.